The rows below give T cell receptor beta chains drawn from one sample of a study of blood T cell repertoires in COVID-19. Assay used: immunoSEQ multiplex PCR; TCRdb lists only in-frame clones, some missing. The repertoire holds some 260,000 clones, with around three quarters as singletons. Sequencing was performed on peripheral blood. Receptor source: a woman of 80 years or more with acute or convalescent COVID-19. Each CDR3 is given with its conserved first and last residue. A D gene is named only where the DNA matches it firmly. Clone size is not always given. Where it is, it says once, few, many or a class for expanded clones.

j_call: TRBJ2-3
v_call: TRBV11-2
d_call: .
clone_size: .
cdr3_aa: CASSLQVPTPTDTQYF
cdr3_nt: TGTGCCAGCAGCTTGCAGGTCCCCACCCCCACAGATACGCAGTATTTT

j_call: TRBJ2-1
v_call: TRBV3-1/TRBV3-2
d_call: TRBD2
clone_size: .
cdr3_aa: CASSPQGLALYNEQFF
cdr3_nt: TGTGCCAGCTCTCCGCAGGGACTAGCGCTATACAATGAGCAGTTCTTC

j_call: TRBJ1-5
v_call: TRBV19
d_call: .
clone_size: .
cdr3_aa: CASSIEHRELIFQPQHF
cdr3_nt: TGTGCCAGTAGTATAGAGCACAGGGAATTAATATTTCAGCCCCAGCATTTT

j_call: TRBJ1-1
v_call: TRBV5-1
d_call: .
clone_size: .
cdr3_aa: CASSSGIEAFF
cdr3_nt: TGCGCCAGCAGTTCCGGGATTGAAGCTTTCTTT

j_call: TRBJ1-1
v_call: TRBV5-4
d_call: TRBD1
clone_size: .
cdr3_aa: CASSPGQGRGSTEAFF
cdr3_nt: TGTGCCAGCAGCCCGGGACAGGGGAGGGGATCCACTGAAGCTTTCTTT

j_call: TRBJ2-3
v_call: TRBV3-1/TRBV3-2
d_call: TRBD2
clone_size: once
cdr3_aa: CASSQGTSGGYTQYF
cdr3_nt: TGTGCCAGCAGCCAAGGGACTAGCGGGGGGTATACGCAGTATTTT

j_call: TRBJ1-2
v_call: TRBV5-1
d_call: TRBD1
clone_size: .
cdr3_aa: CASSWDSYGYTF
cdr3_nt: TGCGCCAGCAGCTGGGACAGCTATGGCTACACCTTC

j_call: TRBJ2-5
v_call: TRBV29-1
d_call: TRBD2
clone_size: .
cdr3_aa: CSVPSPRGVKTQYF
cdr3_nt: TGCAGCGTCCCAAGCCCCCGGGGGGTCAAAACCCAGTACTTC

j_call: TRBJ2-1
v_call: TRBV24-1
d_call: .
clone_size: .
cdr3_aa: CATSDWTDNEQFF
cdr3_nt: TGTGCCACCAGTGACTGGACAGACAATGAGCAGTTCTTC

j_call: TRBJ2-2
v_call: TRBV11-2
d_call: .
clone_size: few
cdr3_aa: CASSPGMNTGELFF
cdr3_nt: TGTGCCAGCAGCCCGGGAATGAACACCGGGGAGCTGTTTTTT

j_call: TRBJ2-1
v_call: TRBV5-4
d_call: TRBD2
clone_size: .
cdr3_aa: CASSGAGGPLVNNEQFF
cdr3_nt: TGTGCCAGCAGCGGGGCGGGGGGGCCTTTAGTCAACAATGAGCAGTTCTTC